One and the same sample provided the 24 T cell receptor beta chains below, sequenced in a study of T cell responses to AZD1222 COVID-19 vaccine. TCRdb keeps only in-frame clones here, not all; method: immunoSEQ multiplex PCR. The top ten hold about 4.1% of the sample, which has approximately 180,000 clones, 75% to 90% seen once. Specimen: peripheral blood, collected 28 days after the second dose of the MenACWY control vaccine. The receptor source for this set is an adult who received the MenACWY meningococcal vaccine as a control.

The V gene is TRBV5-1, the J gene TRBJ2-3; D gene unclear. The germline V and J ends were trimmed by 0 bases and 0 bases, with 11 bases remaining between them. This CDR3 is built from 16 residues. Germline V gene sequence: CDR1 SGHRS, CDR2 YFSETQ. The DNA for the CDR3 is TGCGCCAGCAGCTTGGGGGCCAGTGCTAGCACAGATACGCAGTATTTT. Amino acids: CASSLGASASTDTQYF.

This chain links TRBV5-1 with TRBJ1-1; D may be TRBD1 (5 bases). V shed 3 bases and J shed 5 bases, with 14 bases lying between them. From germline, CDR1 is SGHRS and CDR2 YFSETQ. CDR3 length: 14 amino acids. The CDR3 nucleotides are TGCGCCAGCAGCTCCGAAGGGGCAAGGACTGAAGCTTTCTTT. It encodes CASSSEGARTEAFF. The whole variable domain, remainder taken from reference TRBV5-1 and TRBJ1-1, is KAGVTQTPRYLIKTRGQQVTLSCSPISGHRSVSWYQQTPGQGLQFLFEYFSETQRNKGNFPGRFSGRQFSNSRSEMNVSTLELGDSALYLCASSSEGARTEAFFGQGTRLTVV.

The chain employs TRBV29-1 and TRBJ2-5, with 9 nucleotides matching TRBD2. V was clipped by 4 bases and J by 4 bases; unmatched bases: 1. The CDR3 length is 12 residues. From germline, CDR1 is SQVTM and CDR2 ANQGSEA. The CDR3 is CSVAAGGETQYF. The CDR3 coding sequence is TGCAGCGTTGCAGCGGGAGGAGAGACCCAGTACTTC.

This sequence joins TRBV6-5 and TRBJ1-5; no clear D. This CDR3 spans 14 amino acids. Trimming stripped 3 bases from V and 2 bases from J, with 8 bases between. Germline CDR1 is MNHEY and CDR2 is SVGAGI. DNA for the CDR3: TGTGCCAGCAGTTATGGGCAGGGCAATCAGCCCCAGCATTTT. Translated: CASSYGQGNQPQHF.

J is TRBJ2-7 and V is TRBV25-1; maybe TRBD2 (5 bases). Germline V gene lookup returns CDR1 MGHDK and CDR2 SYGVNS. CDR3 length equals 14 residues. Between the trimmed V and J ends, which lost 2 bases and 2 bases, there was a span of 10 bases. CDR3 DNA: TGTGCCAGCAGTGAAGGAGGCAGGACCTACGAGCAGTACTTC. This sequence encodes CASSEGGRTYEQYF.

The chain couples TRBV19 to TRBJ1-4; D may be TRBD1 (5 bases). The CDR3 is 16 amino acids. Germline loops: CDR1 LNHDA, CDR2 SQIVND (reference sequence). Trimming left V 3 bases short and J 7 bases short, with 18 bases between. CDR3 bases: TGTGCCAGTAGTATGTCGTCGGGGCGCGTTGCTGAAAAACTGTTTTTT. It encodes CASSMSSGRVAEKLFF.

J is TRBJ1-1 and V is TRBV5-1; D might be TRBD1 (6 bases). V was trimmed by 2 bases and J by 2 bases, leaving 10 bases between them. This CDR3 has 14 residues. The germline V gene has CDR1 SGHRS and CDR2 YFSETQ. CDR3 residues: CASSFTGTNTEAFF. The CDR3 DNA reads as TGCGCCAGCAGCTTCACAGGGACCAACACTGAAGCTTTCTTT.

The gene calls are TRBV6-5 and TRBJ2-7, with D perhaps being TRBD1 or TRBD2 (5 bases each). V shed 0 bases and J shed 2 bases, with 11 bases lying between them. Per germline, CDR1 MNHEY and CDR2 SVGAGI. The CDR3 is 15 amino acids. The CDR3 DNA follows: TGTGCCAGCAGTTACTCACGGTGGGGGACCTACGAGCAGTACTTC. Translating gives CASSYSRWGTYEQYF.

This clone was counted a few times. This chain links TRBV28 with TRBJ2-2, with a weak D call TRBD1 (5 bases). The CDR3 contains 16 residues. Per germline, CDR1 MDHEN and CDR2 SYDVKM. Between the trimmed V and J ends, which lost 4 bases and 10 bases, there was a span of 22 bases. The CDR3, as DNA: TGTGCCAGCAGTTGGTGGAGACAGTTGTACTCCGAGGAGCTGTTTTTT. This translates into CASSWWRQLYSEELFF. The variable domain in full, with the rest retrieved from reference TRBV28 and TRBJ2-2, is DVKVTQSSRYLVKRTGEKVFLECVQDMDHENMFWYRQDPGLGLRLIYFSYDVKMKEKGDIPEGYSVSREKKERFSLILESASTNQTSMYLCASSWWRQLYSEELFFGEGSRLTVL.

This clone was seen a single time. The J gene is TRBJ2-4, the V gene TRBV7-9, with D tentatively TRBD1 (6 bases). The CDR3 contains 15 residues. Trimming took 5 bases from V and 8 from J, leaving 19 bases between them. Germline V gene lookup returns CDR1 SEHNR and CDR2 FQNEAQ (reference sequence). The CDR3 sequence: CASSLARTVGDIQYF. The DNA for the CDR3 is TGTGCCAGCAGCCTTGCCAGGACAGTGGGGGACATTCAGTACTTC.

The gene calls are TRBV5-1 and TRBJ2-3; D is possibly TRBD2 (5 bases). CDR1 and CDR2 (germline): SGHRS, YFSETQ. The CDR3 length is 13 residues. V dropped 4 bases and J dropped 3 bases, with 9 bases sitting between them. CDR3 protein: CASSDEGTDTQYF. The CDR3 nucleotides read TGCGCCAGCAGCGATGAGGGTACAGATACGCAGTATTTT.

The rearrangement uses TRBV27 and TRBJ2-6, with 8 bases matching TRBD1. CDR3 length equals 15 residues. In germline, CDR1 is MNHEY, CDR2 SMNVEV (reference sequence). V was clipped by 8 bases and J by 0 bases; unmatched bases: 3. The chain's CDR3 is CASPRGHSGANVLTF. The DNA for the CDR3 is TGTGCCAGCCCCAGGGGGCACTCTGGGGCCAACGTCCTGACTTTC.

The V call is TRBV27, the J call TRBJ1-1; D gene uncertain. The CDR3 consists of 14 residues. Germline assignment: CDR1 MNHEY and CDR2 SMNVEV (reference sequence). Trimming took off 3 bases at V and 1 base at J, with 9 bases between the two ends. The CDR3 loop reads CASSFVPRNTEAFF. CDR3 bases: TGTGCCAGCAGTTTCGTACCGAGGAACACTGAAGCTTTCTTT.

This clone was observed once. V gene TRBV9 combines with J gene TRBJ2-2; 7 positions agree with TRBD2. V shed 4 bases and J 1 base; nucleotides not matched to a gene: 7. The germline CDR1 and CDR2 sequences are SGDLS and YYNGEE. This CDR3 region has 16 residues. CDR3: CASSNWERGNTGELFF. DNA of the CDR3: TGTGCCAGCAGCAACTGGGAGCGGGGGAACACCGGGGAGCTGTTTTTT.

Here the CDR3 reads CASSMTGGYGYTF. In DNA, the CDR3 is TGTGCCAGCAGCATGACAGGGGGCTATGGCTACACCTTC. This sequence joins TRBV6-4 and TRBJ1-2, with TRBD1 matching over 9 bases. The J segment lost 4 bases and the V segment lost 6 bases, leaving 3 bases of the junction unmatched. Per the germline V gene, CDR1 is MRHNA and CDR2 is SNTAGT. This CDR3 has 13 residues.

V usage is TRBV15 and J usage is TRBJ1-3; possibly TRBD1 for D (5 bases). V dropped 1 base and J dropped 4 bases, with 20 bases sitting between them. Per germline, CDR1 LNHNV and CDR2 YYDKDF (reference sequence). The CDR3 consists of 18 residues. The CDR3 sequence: CATSRAMAGSEAGNTIYF. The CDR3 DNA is TGTGCCACCAGCAGAGCTATGGCAGGGAGTGAGGCAGGAAACACCATATATTTT. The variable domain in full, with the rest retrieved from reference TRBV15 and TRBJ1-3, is DAMVIQNPRYQVTQFGKPVTLSCSQTLNHNVMYWYQQKSSQAPKLLFHYYDKDFNNEADTPDNFQSRRPNTSFCFLDIRSPGLGDTAMYLCATSRAMAGSEAGNTIYFGEGSWLTVV.

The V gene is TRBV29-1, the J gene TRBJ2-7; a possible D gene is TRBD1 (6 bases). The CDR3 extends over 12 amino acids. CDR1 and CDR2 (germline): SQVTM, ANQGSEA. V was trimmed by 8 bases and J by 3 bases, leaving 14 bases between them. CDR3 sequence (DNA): TGCAGCACTAAGGACAGCTACTACGAGCAGTACTTC. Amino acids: CSTKDSYYEQYF.

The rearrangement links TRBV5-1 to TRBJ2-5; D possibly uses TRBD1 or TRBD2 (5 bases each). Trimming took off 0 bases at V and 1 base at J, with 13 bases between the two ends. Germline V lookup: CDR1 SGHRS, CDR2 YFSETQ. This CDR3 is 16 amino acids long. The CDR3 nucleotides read TGCGCCAGCAGCTTGGGGGACGCTGCCCTCCAAGAGACCCAGTACTTC. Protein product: CASSLGDAALQETQYF.

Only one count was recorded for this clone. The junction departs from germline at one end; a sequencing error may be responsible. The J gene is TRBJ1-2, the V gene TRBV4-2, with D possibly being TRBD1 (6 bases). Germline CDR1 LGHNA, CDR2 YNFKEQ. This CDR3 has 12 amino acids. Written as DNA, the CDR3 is TGTGCCAGCAGCCAAGATTCGGGGGCGCGTTCCTTC. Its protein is CASSQDSGARSF.

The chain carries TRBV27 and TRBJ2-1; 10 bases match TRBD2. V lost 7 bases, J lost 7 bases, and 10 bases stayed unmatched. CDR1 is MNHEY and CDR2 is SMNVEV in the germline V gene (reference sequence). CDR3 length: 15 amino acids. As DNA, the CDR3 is TGTGCCAGCACCCGCCTAGCGGGAGTAAATAATGAGCAGTTCTTC. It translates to CASTRLAGVNNEQFF.

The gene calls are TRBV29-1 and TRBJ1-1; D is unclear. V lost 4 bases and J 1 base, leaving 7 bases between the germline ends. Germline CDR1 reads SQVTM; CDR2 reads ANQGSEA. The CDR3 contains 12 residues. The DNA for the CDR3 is TGCAGCGTTGTGGTCAAGAACACTGAAGCTTTCTTT. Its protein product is CSVVVKNTEAFF.

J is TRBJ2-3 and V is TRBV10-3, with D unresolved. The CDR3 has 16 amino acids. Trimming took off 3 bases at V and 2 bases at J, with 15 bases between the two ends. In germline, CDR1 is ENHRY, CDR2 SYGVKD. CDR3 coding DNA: TGTGCCATCAGTGAATTCGGCCAGAGCAACACAGATACGCAGTATTTT. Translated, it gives CAISEFGQSNTDTQYF.

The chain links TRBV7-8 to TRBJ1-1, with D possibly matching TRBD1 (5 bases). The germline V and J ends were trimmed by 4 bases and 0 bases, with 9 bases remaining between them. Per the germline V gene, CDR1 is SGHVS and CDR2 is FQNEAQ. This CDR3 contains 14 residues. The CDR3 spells CASSSEGLNTEAFF. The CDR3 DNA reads TGTGCCAGCAGCTCGGAGGGACTGAACACTGAAGCTTTCTTT. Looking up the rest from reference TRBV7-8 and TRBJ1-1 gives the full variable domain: GAGVSQSPRYKVAKRGQDVALRCDPISGHVSLFWYQQALGQGPEFLTYFQNEAQLDKSGLPSDRFFAERPEGSVSTLKIQRTQQEDSAVYLCASSSEGLNTEAFFGQGTRLTVV.

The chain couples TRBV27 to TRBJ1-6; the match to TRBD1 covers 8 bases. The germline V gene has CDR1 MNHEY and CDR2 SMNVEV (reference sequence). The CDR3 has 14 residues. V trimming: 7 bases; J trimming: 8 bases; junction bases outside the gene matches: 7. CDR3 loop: CASTPGDRHSPLHF. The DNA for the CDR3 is TGTGCCAGCACCCCGGGGGACAGGCATTCACCCCTCCACTTT.